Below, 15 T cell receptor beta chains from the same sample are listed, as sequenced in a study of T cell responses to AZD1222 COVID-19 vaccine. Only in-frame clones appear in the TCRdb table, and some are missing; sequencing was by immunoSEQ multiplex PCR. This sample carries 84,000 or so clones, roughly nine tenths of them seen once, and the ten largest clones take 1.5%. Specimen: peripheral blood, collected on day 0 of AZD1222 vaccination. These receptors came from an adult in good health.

The CDR3 nucleotides are TGTGCCAGTAGTATTACGCGACTAGCGGCCTCCACCGGGGAGCTGTTTTTT. The encoded protein is CASSITRLAASTGELFF. This chain links TRBV19 with TRBJ2-2; 9 nucleotides match TRBD2. Per germline, CDR1 LNHDA and CDR2 SQIVND (reference sequence). Trimming removed 3 bases from V and 4 bases from J; junction bases left unmatched: 9. The CDR3 loop spans 17 amino acids.

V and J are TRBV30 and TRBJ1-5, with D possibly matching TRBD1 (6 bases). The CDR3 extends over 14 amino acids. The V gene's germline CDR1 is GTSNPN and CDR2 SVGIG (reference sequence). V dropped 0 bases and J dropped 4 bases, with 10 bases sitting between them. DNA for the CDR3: TGTGCCTGGAGTGTAAGAGGGGGGAATCAGCCCCAGCATTTT. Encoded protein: CAWSVRGGNQPQHF.

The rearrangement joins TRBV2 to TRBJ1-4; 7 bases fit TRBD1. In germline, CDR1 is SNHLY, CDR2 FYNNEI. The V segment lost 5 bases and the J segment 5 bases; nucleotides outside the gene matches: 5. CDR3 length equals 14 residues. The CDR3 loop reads CASSWDSGNEKLFF. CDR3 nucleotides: TGTGCCAGCAGTTGGGACAGTGGAAATGAAAAACTGTTTTTT.

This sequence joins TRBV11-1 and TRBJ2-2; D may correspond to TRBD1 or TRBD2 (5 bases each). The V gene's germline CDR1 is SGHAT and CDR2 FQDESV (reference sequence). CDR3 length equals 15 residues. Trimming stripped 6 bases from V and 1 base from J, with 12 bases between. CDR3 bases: TGTGCCAGCAGGCCGTGGGGGTGGAACACCGGGGAGCTGTTTTTT. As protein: CASRPWGWNTGELFF.

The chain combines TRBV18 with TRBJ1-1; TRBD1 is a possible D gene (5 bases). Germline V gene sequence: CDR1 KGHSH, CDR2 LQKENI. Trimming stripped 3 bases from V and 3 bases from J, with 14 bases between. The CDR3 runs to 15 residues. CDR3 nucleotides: TGTGCCAGCTCACCGTCACCTCGACAGTACACTGAAGCTTTCTTT. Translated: CASSPSPRQYTEAFF. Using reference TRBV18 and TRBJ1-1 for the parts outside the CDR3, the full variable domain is NAGVMQNPRHLVRRRGQEARLRCSPMKGHSHVYWYRQLPEEGLKFMVYLQKENIIDESGMPKERFSAEFPKEGPSILRIQQVVRGDSAAYFCASSPSPRQYTEAFFGQGTRLTVV.

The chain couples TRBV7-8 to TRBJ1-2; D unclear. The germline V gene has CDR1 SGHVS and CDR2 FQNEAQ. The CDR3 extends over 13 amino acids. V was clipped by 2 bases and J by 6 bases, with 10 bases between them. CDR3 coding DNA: TGTGCCAGCAGCTTACTTCGGGTGGATGGCTACACCTTC. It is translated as CASSLLRVDGYTF.

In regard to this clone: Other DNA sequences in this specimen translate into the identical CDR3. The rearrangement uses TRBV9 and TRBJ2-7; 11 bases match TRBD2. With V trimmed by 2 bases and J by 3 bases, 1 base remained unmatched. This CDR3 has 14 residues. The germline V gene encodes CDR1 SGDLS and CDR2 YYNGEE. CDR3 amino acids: CASSVTSGSYEQYF. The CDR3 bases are TGTGCCAGCAGCGTTACTAGCGGGAGCTACGAGCAGTACTTC.

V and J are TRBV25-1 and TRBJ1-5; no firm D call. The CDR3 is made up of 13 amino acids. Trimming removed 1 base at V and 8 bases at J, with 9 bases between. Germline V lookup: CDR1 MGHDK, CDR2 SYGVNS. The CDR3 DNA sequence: TGTGCCAGCAGTGAATCGGGATTAAAGCCCCAGCATTTT. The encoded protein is CASSESGLKPQHF.

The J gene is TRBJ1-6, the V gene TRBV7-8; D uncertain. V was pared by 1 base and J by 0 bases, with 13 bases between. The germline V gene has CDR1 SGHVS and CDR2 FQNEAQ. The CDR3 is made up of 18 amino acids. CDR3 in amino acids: CASSLGALGVSYNSPLHF. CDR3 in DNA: TGTGCCAGCAGCTTAGGGGCCCTCGGAGTCTCCTATAATTCACCCCTCCACTTT.

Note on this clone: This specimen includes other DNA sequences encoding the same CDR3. CDR3 nucleotide sequence: TGTGCCAGCAGCGTAGGGACAGCCTACGAGCAGTACTTC. Translated: CASSVGTAYEQYF. The J gene is TRBJ2-7, the V gene TRBV9; a weak D match, TRBD1 (6 bases). Germline CDR1 SGDLS, CDR2 YYNGEE. The ends were cut back, 0 bases at V and 2 bases at J, with 6 bases in the middle. CDR3 length equals 13 residues. Supplemented by reference TRBV9 and TRBJ2-7, the full variable domain reads DSGVTQTPKHLITATGQRVTLRCSPRSGDLSVYWYQQSLDQGLQFLIQYYNGEERAKGNILERFSAQQFPDLHSELNLSSLELGDSALYFCASSVGTAYEQYFGPGTRLTVT.

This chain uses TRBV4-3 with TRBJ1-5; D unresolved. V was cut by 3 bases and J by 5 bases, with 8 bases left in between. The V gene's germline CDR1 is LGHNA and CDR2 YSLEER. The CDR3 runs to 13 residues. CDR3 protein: CASSQDQDQPQHF. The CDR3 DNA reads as TGCGCCAGCAGCCAGGACCAAGATCAGCCCCAGCATTTT.

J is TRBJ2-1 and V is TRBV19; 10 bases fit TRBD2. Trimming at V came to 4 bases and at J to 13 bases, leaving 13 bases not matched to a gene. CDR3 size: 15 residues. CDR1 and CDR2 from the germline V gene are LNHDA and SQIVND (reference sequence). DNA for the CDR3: TGTGCCAGTAGTACGGAGCGGGAGGGCCTGCCGGGCCAGTTCTTC. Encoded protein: CASSTEREGLPGQFF.

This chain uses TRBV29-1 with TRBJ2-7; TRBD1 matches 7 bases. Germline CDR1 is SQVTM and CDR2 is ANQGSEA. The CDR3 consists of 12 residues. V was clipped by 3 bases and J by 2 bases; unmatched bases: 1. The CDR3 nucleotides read TGCAGCGTTGAGGGACAGACCTACGAGCAGTACTTC. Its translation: CSVEGQTYEQYF.

In DNA form, the CDR3 reads TGTGCCAGCAGCTTGGCCCTTAACAGGAAGGGGGCTGAAGCTTTCTTT. Protein sequence: CASSLALNRKGAEAFF. The chain joins TRBV5-4 to TRBJ1-1, with D possibly TRBD1 on 6 matching bases. The CDR3 is 16 amino acids. V was trimmed by 0 bases and J by 6 bases, leaving 18 bases between them. Germline V lookup: CDR1 SGHNT, CDR2 YYREEE (reference sequence). The full variable domain, rest sourced from reference TRBV5-4 and TRBJ1-1, is ETGVTQSPTHLIKTRGQQVTLRCSSQSGHNTVSWYQQALGQGPQFIFQYYREEENGRGNFPPRFSGLQFPNYSSELNVNALELDDSALYLCASSLALNRKGAEAFFGQGTRLTVV.

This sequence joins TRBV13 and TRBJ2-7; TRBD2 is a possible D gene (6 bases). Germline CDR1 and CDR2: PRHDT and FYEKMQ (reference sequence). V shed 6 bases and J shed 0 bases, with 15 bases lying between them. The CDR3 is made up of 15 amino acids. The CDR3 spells CASSGWIGSSYEQYF. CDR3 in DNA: TGTGCCAGCAGTGGTTGGATCGGGAGCTCCTACGAGCAGTACTTC.